The rows below give T cell receptor beta chains drawn from one sample of a study of cytomegalovirus exposure and HLA in healthy donors. Repertoires were generated with immunoSEQ multiplex PCR, while TCRdb's copy carries only in-frame clones and drops some. The table records 75,000 to 100,000 clones, about two thirds of them present only once. The sequencing input was PBMCs. The source of these receptors is a man aged 55-75 years in good health and CMV-seronegative. Both conserved end residues are part of each CDR3. A D gene is named only where the DNA matches it firmly. Rows may omit the clone size; those that give it use once, few, many or a size class.

D gene,clone size,J gene,V gene,CDR3 protein,CDR3 DNA
-,-,TRBJ2-5,TRBV7-7,CASSPGTGEETQYF,TGTGCTAGCAGCCCGGGGACTGGGGAAGAGACCCAGTACTTC
TRBD2,-,TRBJ2-1,TRBV5-6,CASSSTSWNEQFF,TGTGCCAGCAGCTCGACTAGCTGGAATGAGCAGTTCTTC
TRBD1,-,TRBJ1-2,TRBV5-1,CASSLRPTGEGGYTF,TGCGCCAGCAGCTTGCGACCGACAGGGGAGGGTGGCTACACCTTC
-,-,TRBJ1-5,TRBV7-9,CSSSLARQPQHF,TGTTCCAGCAGCCTCGCCCGGCAGCCCCAGCATTTT
-,-,TRBJ2-1,TRBV19,CASSIRGRGEQFF,TGTGCCAGTAGTATTAGGGGGAGGGGTGAGCAGTTCTTC
-,-,TRBJ2-7,TRBV4-1,CASSQLTGYYEQYF,TGCGCCAGCAGCCAACTGACAGGTTACTACGAGCAGTACTTC
TRBD1,-,TRBJ1-2,TRBV30,CAWSFAGTGATNGYTF,TGTGCCTGGAGTTTTGCTGGGACAGGGGCAACCAATGGCTACACCTTC
TRBD1,-,TRBJ2-2,TRBV19,CASSMTGTRELFF,TGTGCCAGTAGTATGACAGGGACCCGGGAGCTGTTTTTT
TRBD1,-,TRBJ1-5,TRBV27,CASSLDRGGGQPQHF,TGTGCCAGCAGTTTGGACAGGGGTGGGGGTCAGCCCCAGCATTTT
-,-,TRBJ2-7,TRBV19,CASSQGRPYEQYF,TGTGCCAGTTCGCAGGGGAGACCCTACGAGCAGTACTTC
TRBD1,-,TRBJ1-1,TRBV29-1,CSVGRGFEAFF,TGCAGCGTTGGCAGGGGGTTTGAAGCTTTCTTT
TRBD2,-,TRBJ2-7,TRBV27,CASSPRWGTSGDPDYEQYF,TGTGCCAGCAGCCCCAGGTGGGGGACTAGCGGGGATCCCGACTACGAGCAGTACTTC
TRBD2,once,TRBJ2-7,TRBV7-2,CASSLGVGLAGGVQYF,TGTGCCAGCAGCTTAGGGGTGGGACTAGCGGGGGGGGTGCAGTACTTC
TRBD1,-,TRBJ2-2,TRBV28,CASNLPGQGNGELFF,TGTGCCAGCAACCTTCCGGGACAGGGAAACGGGGAGCTGTTTTTT
TRBD2,-,TRBJ2-7,TRBV7-2,CASSLSGGQQYF,TGTGCCAGCAGCTTGAGCGGGGGACAGCAGTACTTC
TRBD1,-,TRBJ1-1,TRBV27,CASSSPAGGFNTEAFF,TGTGCCAGCAGTTCCCCGGCAGGGGGCTTTAACACTGAAGCTTTCTTT
-,-,TRBJ1-5,TRBV19,CASSNSGTQNQPQHF,TGTGCCAGTAGTAATAGCGGAACACAGAATCAGCCCCAGCATTTT
-,-,TRBJ1-2,TRBV28,CASSLSQTNYGYTF,TGTGCCAGCAGTTTGTCGCAGACTAACTATGGCTACACCTTC
-,once,TRBJ2-5,TRBV4-2,CASSQGGQETQYF,TGTGCCAGCAGCCAGGGCGGGCAAGAGACCCAGTACTTC
-,few,TRBJ2-3,TRBV20-1,CSAGPGDTQYF,TGCAGCGCCGGGCCGGGGGACACGCAGTATTTT
-,few,TRBJ2-1,TRBV7-9,CASSLGEARNEQFF,TGTGCCAGCAGCTTGGGGGAGGCTCGCAATGAGCAGTTCTTC
TRBD2,-,TRBJ2-3,TRBV5-6,CASSAGLARGGWADTQYF,TGTGCCAGCAGCGCGGGACTAGCGAGAGGTGGGTGGGCAGATACGCAGTATTTT